This TCR beta chain derives from a study of blood T cell repertoires in COVID-19. Germline loops: CDR1 MGHRA, CDR2 YSYEKL. V was pared by 2 bases and J by 0 bases, with 8 bases between. The CDR3 contains 14 residues. Sequencing was performed with immunoSEQ multiplex PCR; in TCRdb, only in-frame clones are kept and a portion is missing. Among about 260,000 clones listed, around nine tenths were seen once. The sequenced sample was peripheral blood. The sequence was collected from a man aged 30-40 years with active or convalescent COVID-19. The chain uses TRBV4-1 and TRBJ2-7; D may be TRBD2 (5 bases). The CDR3 loop reads CASSQIATSYEQYF. The CDR3 coding sequence is TGCGCCAGCAGCCAAATAGCGACCTCCTACGAGCAGTACTTC.